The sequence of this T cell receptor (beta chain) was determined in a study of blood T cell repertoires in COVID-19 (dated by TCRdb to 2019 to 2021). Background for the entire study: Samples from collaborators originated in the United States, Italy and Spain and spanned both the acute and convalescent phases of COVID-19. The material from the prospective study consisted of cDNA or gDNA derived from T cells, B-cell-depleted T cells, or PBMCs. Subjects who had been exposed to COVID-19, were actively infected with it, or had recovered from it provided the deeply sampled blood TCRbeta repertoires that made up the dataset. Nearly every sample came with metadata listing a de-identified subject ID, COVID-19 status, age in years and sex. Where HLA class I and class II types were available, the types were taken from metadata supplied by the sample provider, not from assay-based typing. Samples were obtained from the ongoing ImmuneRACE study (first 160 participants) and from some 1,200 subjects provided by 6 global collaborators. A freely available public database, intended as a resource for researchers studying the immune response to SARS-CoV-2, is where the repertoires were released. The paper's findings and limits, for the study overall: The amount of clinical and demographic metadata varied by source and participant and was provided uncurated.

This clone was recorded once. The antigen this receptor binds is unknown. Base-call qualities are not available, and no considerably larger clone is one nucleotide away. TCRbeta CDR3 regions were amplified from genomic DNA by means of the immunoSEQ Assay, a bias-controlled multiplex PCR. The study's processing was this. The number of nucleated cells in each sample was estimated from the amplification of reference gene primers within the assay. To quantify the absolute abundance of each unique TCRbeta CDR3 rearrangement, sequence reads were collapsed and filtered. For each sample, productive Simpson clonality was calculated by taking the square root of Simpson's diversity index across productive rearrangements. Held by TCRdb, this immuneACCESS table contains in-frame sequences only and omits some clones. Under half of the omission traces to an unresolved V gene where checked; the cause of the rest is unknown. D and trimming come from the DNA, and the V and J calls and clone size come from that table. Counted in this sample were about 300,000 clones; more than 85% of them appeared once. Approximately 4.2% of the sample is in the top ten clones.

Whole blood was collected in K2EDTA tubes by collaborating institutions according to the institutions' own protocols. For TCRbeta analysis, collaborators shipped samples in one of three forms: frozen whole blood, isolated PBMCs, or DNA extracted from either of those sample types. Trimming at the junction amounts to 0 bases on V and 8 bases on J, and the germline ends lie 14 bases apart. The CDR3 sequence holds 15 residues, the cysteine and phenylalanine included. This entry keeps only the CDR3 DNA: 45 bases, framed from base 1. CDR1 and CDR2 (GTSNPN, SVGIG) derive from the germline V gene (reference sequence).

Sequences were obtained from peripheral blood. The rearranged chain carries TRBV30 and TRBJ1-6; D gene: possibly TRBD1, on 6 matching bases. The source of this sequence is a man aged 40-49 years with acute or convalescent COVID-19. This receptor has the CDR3 CAWSVLPGGDSPLHF. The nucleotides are TGTGCCTGGAGTGTACTTCCGGGGGGCGATTCACCCCTCCACTTT. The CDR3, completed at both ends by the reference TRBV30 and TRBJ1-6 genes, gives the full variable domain SQTIHQWPATLVQPVGSPLSLECTVEGTSNPNLYWYRQAAGRGLQLLFYSVGIGQISSEVPQNLSASRPQDRQFILSSKKLLLSDSGFYLCAWSVLPGGDSPLHFGNGTRLTVT.